The 29 T cell receptor beta chains below come from one sample, sequenced in a study of a mutant IDH1 vaccine in newly diagnosed glioma. Sequencing used immunoSEQ multiplex PCR; TCRdb keeps in-frame clones, though not all of them. The sample records 50,000 to 55,000 clones, less than 65% being singletons. Their antigens are not known. Time point meaning: week 47, end of study. Each vaccine dose was 300 ug of mutant IDH1 20-mer peptide, with topical imiquimod. The starting material was peripheral blood mononuclear cells (PBMCs), obtained from a glioma patient whose treatment included an IDH1 peptide vaccine. These receptors were collected from a man aged 35-49 years with glioma. Some clones in this sample may be carry-over from other donors' samples.

Here the CDR3 DNA reads TGTGCCAGCGGGAACAGGGGGCTCACAGATACGCAGTATTTT. Translation gives CASGNRGLTDTQYF. V gene TRBV7-2 combines with J gene TRBJ2-3, with 9 bases that match TRBD1. V lost 8 bases, J lost 2 bases, and 5 bases stayed unmatched. In germline, CDR1 is SGHTA, CDR2 FQGNSA. This CDR3 region has 14 residues.

J is TRBJ2-2 and V is TRBV7-9, with 10 positions matching TRBD1. Germline V gene data show CDR1 as SEHNR and CDR2 as FQNEAQ (reference sequence). The CDR3 runs 15 residues. Trimming cost V 10 bases and J 4 bases; bases outside gene matches: 9. The CDR3 is CAIETWDRGTGELFF. As DNA, the CDR3 is TGTGCCATCGAGACTTGGGACAGGGGCACCGGGGAGCTGTTTTTT.

As for this clone: Other DNA variants within this sample encode the same CDR3. This chain links TRBV2 with TRBJ2-5; D remains ambiguous. This CDR3 is 11 amino acids long. The V and J ends lost 8 bases and 4 bases respectively, with 8 bases between them. The germline V gene has CDR1 SNHLY and CDR2 FYNNEI. CDR3 DNA sequence: TGTGCCAGCTCTAGAGGAGAGACCCAGTACTTC. This encodes CASSRGETQYF.

V and J are TRBV6-5 and TRBJ1-5, with unresolved D. The CDR3 has 14 residues. In germline, CDR1 is MNHEY, CDR2 SVGAGI. V lost 3 bases and J 5 bases, leaving 11 bases between the germline ends. CDR3 in DNA: TGTGCCAGCAGTTATCTGGGGAAGGATCAGCCCCAGCATTTT. Amino acids: CASSYLGKDQPQHF.

This clone showed up just a few times. The J gene is TRBJ2-2, the V gene TRBV7-9; D tentatively reads TRBD1 or TRBD2 (6 bases each). V was pared by 6 bases and J by 3 bases, with 11 bases between. Germline CDR1 SEHNR, CDR2 FQNEAQ (reference sequence). The CDR3 sequence is 14 residues long. This CDR3 reads CASSRGRDTGELFF. CDR3 sequence (DNA): TGTGCCAGCAGTCGGGGGCGCGACACCGGGGAGCTGTTTTTT.

The chain combines TRBV9 with TRBJ2-3, with 11 bases lining up with TRBD2. The CDR3 is 16 residues long. In germline, CDR1 is SGDLS, CDR2 YYNGEE. The junction had 9 bases not matched to a gene; V was cut back by 4 bases and J by 5 bases. The CDR3 bases are TGTGCCAGCAGCTTCGTAGCGGGGGGGCCTGAAGATACGCAGTATTTT. It codes for CASSFVAGGPEDTQYF.

The rearrangement uses TRBV6-5 and TRBJ2-7; D is tentatively TRBD1 or TRBD2 (5 bases each). Per the germline V gene, CDR1 is MNHEY and CDR2 is SVGAGI. Trimming removed 6 bases from V and 2 bases from J, with 14 bases in between. The CDR3 runs 14 residues. The CDR3 DNA reads TGTGCCAGCAGCCACCGGGGACCCGCCTACGAGCAGTACTTC. Its translation is CASSHRGPAYEQYF.

The rearrangement links TRBV5-8 to TRBJ2-3; D might be TRBD1 (6 bases). This CDR3 contains 14 residues. The V and J ends lost 5 bases and 6 bases respectively, with 16 bases between them. Germline CDR1 and CDR2: SGHTS and YDEGEE. In DNA form, the CDR3 reads TGTGCCAGCAGATACGACTGGGGGCCGGATACGCAGTATTTT. Encoded protein: CASRYDWGPDTQYF.

This chain connects TRBV18 to TRBJ2-2, with D perhaps being TRBD1 or TRBD2 (5 bases each). The CDR3 totals 16 residues. Germline loops: CDR1 KGHSH, CDR2 LQKENI. With 0 bases removed from V and 4 bases from J, the gap between germline ends came to 12 bases. CDR3 DNA sequence: TGTGCCAGCTCACCACCCGGGACCGGCGCCACCGGGGAGCTGTTTTTT. Protein: CASSPPGTGATGELFF.

V is TRBV29-1 and J is TRBJ1-1; TRBD1 is a possible D gene (5 bases). The CDR3 contains 15 residues. Per the germline V gene, CDR1 is SQVTM and CDR2 is ANQGSEA. V was trimmed by 2 bases and J by 4 bases, leaving 17 bases between them. The CDR3 bases are TGCAGCGTTGAAAGGGTAATGGCCGGGGGCACTGAAGCTTTCTTT. Translation: CSVERVMAGGTEAFF.

This chain joins TRBV30 and TRBJ1-2, with TRBD1 matching 7 bases. Losses at the gene ends were 4 bases for V and 4 bases for J; bases not matched to a gene: 6. In germline, CDR1 is GTSNPN, CDR2 SVGIG (reference sequence). The CDR3 contains 13 residues. Here the CDR3 reads CAWNVGQAYGYTF. For the CDR3, the DNA is TGTGCCTGGAACGTAGGACAGGCCTATGGCTACACCTTC. Full variable domain (rest looked up from reference TRBV30 and TRBJ1-2): SQTIHQWPATLVQPVGSPLSLECTVEGTSNPNLYWYRQAAGRGLQLLFYSVGIGQISSEVPQNLSASRPQDRQFILSSKKLLLSDSGFYLCAWNVGQAYGYTFGSGTRLTVV.

This chain uses TRBV7-9 with TRBJ1-2; a weak D match, TRBD1 (5 bases). Trimming pared 3 bases from V and 2 bases from J, leaving 16 bases between. Germline loops: CDR1 SEHNR, CDR2 FQNEAQ (reference sequence). This CDR3 spans 16 amino acids. The CDR3 coding sequence is TGTGCCAGCAGCTTTGGGACGGAGGCAGCCAACTATGGCTACACCTTC. It encodes CASSFGTEAANYGYTF.

This clone was counted a single time. The gene calls are TRBV18 and TRBJ2-3, with D possibly TRBD2 on 5 matching bases. V lost 0 bases, J lost 6 bases, and 22 bases lay in between. The V gene's germline CDR1 is KGHSH and CDR2 LQKENI. The CDR3 length is 18 residues. The CDR3 DNA reads as TGTGCCAGCTCACCACCGTCTTGGGGAGACTGGCGCGAGGATACGCAGTATTTT. The encoded protein is CASSPPSWGDWREDTQYF.

The chain is built from TRBV27 and TRBJ1-5; a weak D match, TRBD1 (6 bases). The germline CDR1 and CDR2 sequences are MNHEY and SMNVEV (reference sequence). The V and J ends lost 5 bases and 3 bases respectively, with 23 bases between them. The CDR3 length is 18 residues. The DNA for the CDR3 is TGTGCCAGCAGTGCCACGTTACCAGGGGAGGCCTTCAATCAGCCCCAGCATTTT. This codes for CASSATLPGEAFNQPQHF.

The rearrangement uses TRBV4-1 and TRBJ2-7; 11 bases fit TRBD2. CDR1 and CDR2 from the germline V gene are MGHRA and YSYEKL. This CDR3 comprises 17 residues. The V and J ends lost 2 bases and 3 bases, in that order; junction bases with no gene match: 9. The CDR3: CASSQITSGGYNYEQYF. The CDR3 DNA reads as TGCGCCAGCAGCCAAATCACTAGCGGGGGTTACAACTACGAGCAGTACTTC.

The chain carries TRBV5-1 and TRBJ2-5; D uncertain. Per germline, CDR1 SGHRS and CDR2 YFSETQ. The CDR3 extends over 12 amino acids. Trimming took 0 bases from V and 4 from J, leaving 4 bases between them. The CDR3 loop reads CASSLDGETQYF. In DNA form, the CDR3 reads TGCGCCAGCAGCTTGGACGGAGAGACCCAGTACTTC.

The chain joins TRBV6-5 to TRBJ1-1; maybe TRBD1 (6 bases). Germline V lookup: CDR1 MNHEY, CDR2 SVGAGI. Trimming shortened V by 6 bases and J by 0 bases, and 14 bases separated the two germline ends. The CDR3 loop spans 15 amino acids. The CDR3 bases are TGTGCCAGCAGCCTCGACAGGACCTTGAACACTGAAGCTTTCTTT. Its translation: CASSLDRTLNTEAFF.

In this sample, this clone turned up a few times. The chain carries TRBV5-6 and TRBJ2-5; D is perhaps TRBD2 (7 bases). Trimming removed 0 bases at V and 1 base at J, with 19 bases between. CDR3 length: 18 amino acids. Looked up from germline, CDR1 is SGHDT and CDR2 is YYEEEE. The CDR3 DNA reads as TGTGCCAGCAGCTTGGGGAGGGGGGGACTAAACTTCCAAGAGACCCAGTACTTC. As protein: CASSLGRGGLNFQETQYF.

The CDR3 is CASSQKGGSGTEAFF. The CDR3 DNA follows: TGTGCCAGCAGCCAGAAAGGGGGGTCTGGCACTGAAGCTTTCTTT. The V call is TRBV16, the J call TRBJ1-1, with D perhaps TRBD1 (6 bases). This CDR3 comprises 15 residues. V dropped 3 bases and J dropped 4 bases, with 15 bases sitting between them. Germline CDR1 is KGHSY and CDR2 is FQNENV.

The sample holds many counts of this clone. J is TRBJ2-7 and V is TRBV7-2; 9 nucleotides match TRBD2. The CDR3 contains 15 residues. V dropped 1 base and J dropped 3; count of bases not matched to a gene: 4. Germline loops: CDR1 SGHTA, CDR2 FQGNSA. DNA of the CDR3: TGTGCCAGCAGCTTAGAAGCGGGGGGCTACTACGAGCAGTACTTC. This translates into CASSLEAGGYYEQYF.

This sequence joins TRBV19 and TRBJ1-2; D is undetermined. The CDR3 runs to 14 residues. The germline V and J ends were trimmed by 3 bases and 0 bases, with 8 bases remaining between them. Germline CDR1 reads LNHDA; CDR2 reads SQIVND (reference sequence). This chain's CDR3 is CASSIQLSNYGYTF. The CDR3 coding sequence is TGTGCCAGTAGTATCCAATTATCTAACTATGGCTACACCTTC.

A note on this clone: The junction differs from germline at one of its ends, possibly a read error. The chain joins TRBV13 to TRBJ2-7; maybe TRBD1 (5 bases). The CDR3 runs 13 residues. The germline gives CDR1 PRHDT, CDR2 FYEKMQ (reference sequence). CDR3: CASSVGDSYEQYF. The CDR3 DNA sequence: TGTGCCAGCAGCGTAGGGGACTCCTACGAGCAGTACTTC. Complete variable domain (other parts from reference TRBV13 and TRBJ2-7): AAGVIQSPRHLIKEKRETATLKCYPIPRHDTVYWYQQGPGQDPQFLISFYEKMQSDKGSIPDRFSAQQFSDYHSELNMSSLELGDSALYFCASSVGDSYEQYFGPGTRLTVT.

This sequence joins TRBV13 and TRBJ2-7; TRBD2 matches at 11 bases. Germline V lookup: CDR1 PRHDT, CDR2 FYEKMQ (reference sequence). V trimming: 2 bases; J trimming: 4 bases; junction bases outside the gene matches: 1. There are 14 residues in the CDR3. CDR3 protein: CASSLLAGGYEQYF. As DNA, the CDR3 is TGTGCCAGCAGCTTACTAGCGGGGGGTTACGAGCAGTACTTC. The full variable domain, rest sourced from reference TRBV13 and TRBJ2-7, is AAGVIQSPRHLIKEKRETATLKCYPIPRHDTVYWYQQGPGQDPQFLISFYEKMQSDKGSIPDRFSAQQFSDYHSELNMSSLELGDSALYFCASSLLAGGYEQYFGPGTRLTVT.

This rearrangement joins TRBV9 to TRBJ1-1; D gene unclear. V lost 6 bases, J lost 1 base, and 10 bases lay in between. The V gene's germline CDR1 is SGDLS and CDR2 YYNGEE. This CDR3 comprises 13 residues. CDR3: CASMGGGNTEAFF. In nucleotides, the CDR3 is TGTGCCAGCATGGGTGGAGGGAACACTGAAGCTTTCTTT.

This chain links TRBV19 with TRBJ1-1, with D perhaps matching TRBD1 (5 bases). V shed 5 bases and J shed 5 bases, with 12 bases lying between them. Germline CDR1 LNHDA, CDR2 SQIVND (reference sequence). CDR3 length equals 13 residues. CDR3 residues: CASSDDRWTEAFF. The CDR3 region has the DNA TGTGCCAGTAGTGATGACAGATGGACTGAAGCTTTCTTT.

The CDR3 loop is CASSSNSNPLYGYTF. The DNA for the CDR3 is TGTGCCAGCAGTTCTAACTCCAACCCCCTATATGGCTACACCTTC. This chain uses TRBV6-5 with TRBJ1-2; unclear D gene. V was trimmed by 4 bases and J by 5 bases, leaving 17 bases between them. The CDR3 length is 15 residues. The germline CDR1 and CDR2 sequences are MNHEY and SVGAGI.

The V call is TRBV5-1, the J call TRBJ2-2; D unclear. CDR3 length: 14 residues. Trimming took off 4 bases at V and 5 bases at J, with 12 bases between the two ends. The V gene's germline CDR1 is SGHRS and CDR2 YFSETQ. CDR3 loop: CASSGLTSTGELFF. The CDR3 DNA is TGCGCCAGCAGCGGTTTAACGTCAACCGGGGAGCTGTTTTTT.

The rearrangement links TRBV25-1 to TRBJ2-1; 12 bases line up with TRBD2. The CDR3 has 17 residues. J was trimmed by 2 bases and V by 8 bases; bases with no gene match: 10. Germline V lookup: CDR1 MGHDK, CDR2 SYGVNS. CDR3 coding DNA: TGTGCCAGCCCCGAAGGGCTAGCGGGGGGGCCCTACAATGAGCAGTTCTTC. Translation: CASPEGLAGGPYNEQFF.

This clone was counted a single time. The chain joins TRBV4-2 to TRBJ1-4; D gene ambiguous. V lost 0 bases, J lost 7 bases, and 15 bases lay in between. This CDR3 spans 16 amino acids. Germline V gene data show CDR1 as LGHNA and CDR2 as YNFKEQ. CDR3 sequence: CASSQDLGVRGEKLFF. The CDR3 DNA follows: TGTGCCAGCAGCCAAGATCTTGGAGTCCGGGGTGAAAAACTGTTTTTT.